The 9 T cell receptor beta chains given below trace back to one sample, sequenced in a study of T cells in Graves' hyperthyroidism and ophthalmopathy. Using RNA transcripts as the source, TCR beta CDR3 regions were amplified. In the first-round RT-PCR of the TCR CDR3, the HTBI primer set was used. TCRdb re-derived calls from the multiplex PCR reads in MiXCR, one entry per CDR3 protein. The sample has 500,000 to 600,000 distinct CDR3 sequences; about 43% are singletons. Sequencing input: peripheral blood or thyroid tissue (not recorded which). The receptors stem from an adult woman with Graves' disease, either hyperthyroidism or ophthalmopathy (not recorded which).

For this clonotype: The CDR3 end shows no conserved phenylalanine or tryptophan, and so a read error is likely. The DNA is omitted, as the CDR3 cannot be located on it reliably, and the CDR3 follows TCRdb's listing. The V call is TRBV20-1, the J call TRBJ2-1; TRBD1, the table's D call, was not compared with the DNA. Germline values: CDR1 DFQATT, CDR2 SNEGSKA (reference sequence). From its first to its last residue, the CDR3 has 10 amino acids. CDR3 residues: CSASMDRVDT.

This chain uses TRBV29-1 with TRBJ2-5; D unclear. The CDR3 runs 12 residues. Germline V gene lookup returns CDR1 SQVTM and CDR2 ANQGSEA. V was trimmed by 6 bases and J by 5 bases, leaving 13 bases between them. The CDR3 loop is CSVSLGLETQYF. CDR3 coding DNA: TGCAGCGTATCTCTAGGGTTGGAGACCCAGTACTTC.

This clonotype was found once. The junction does not match germline at one end; this may be a read error. The J gene is TRBJ1-4, the V gene TRBV7-8; D is possibly TRBD1 (5 bases). The CDR3 spans 11 residues. Germline values: CDR1 SGHVS, CDR2 FQNEAQ. CDR3 DNA: TGTGCCAGCAGCTTTCCTATTGGGACGGGATTT. It yields the protein CASSFPIGTGF.

The sample holds many counts of this clonotype. The rearrangement joins TRBV30 to TRBJ1-1; D gene unclear. V dropped 4 bases and J dropped 7 bases, with 10 bases sitting between them. The CDR3 has 11 residues. Per germline, CDR1 GTSNPN and CDR2 SVGIG (reference sequence). CDR3: CAWKKTGEAFF. CDR3 sequence (DNA): TGTGCCTGGAAGAAGACCGGTGAAGCTTTCTTT.

The chain has TRBV4-1 and TRBJ1-3; possibly TRBD1 for D (5 bases). Germline V CDR1 and CDR2: MGHRA, YSYEKL. The V gene lost 1 base and the J gene lost 8 bases, with 18 bases spanning the gap. This CDR3 is built from 16 residues. The CDR3 DNA follows: TGCGCCAGCAGCCAAGGACAGAACCTCTATGGCTACACCATATATTTT. This sequence encodes CASSQGQNLYGYTIYF.

The J gene is TRBJ2-7, the V gene TRBV19; TRBD2 matches at 9 bases. The CDR3 consists of 15 residues. CDR1 is LNHDA and CDR2 is SQIVND in the germline V gene (reference sequence). The J segment lost 9 bases and the V segment lost 9 bases, leaving 18 bases of the junction unmatched. CDR3 nucleotides: TGTGCCAGCAGCTATGGGACTAGCTCCTACGAGCGGCAGTACTTC. Protein sequence: CASSYGTSSYERQYF.

The rearrangement links TRBV4-2 to TRBJ1-2, with D tentatively TRBD1 (5 bases). V was trimmed by 0 bases and J by 1 base, leaving 12 bases between them. Germline CDR1 LGHNA, CDR2 YNFKEQ. The CDR3 has 16 amino acids. CDR3 in DNA: TGTGCCAGCAGCCAAGAACGCCAGGGCCATAACTATGGCTACACCTTC. This codes for CASSQERQGHNYGYTF.

This clonotype was detected once. The chain's CDR3 is CASSLYWGDTQYF. The CDR3 DNA reads TGTGCCAGCAGCCTTTATTGGGGGGATACGCAGTATTTT. The genes are TRBV9 and TRBJ2-3; tentatively, D is TRBD1 or TRBD2 (5 bases each). Between the trimmed V and J ends, which lost 4 bases and 6 bases, there was a span of 12 bases. Per germline, CDR1 SGDLS and CDR2 YYNGEE. The length of the CDR3 is 13 residues.

The rearrangement uses TRBV20-1 and TRBJ2-3; 9 positions match TRBD2. The germline CDR1 and CDR2 sequences are DFQATT and SNEGSKA (reference sequence). V shed 2 bases and J 3 bases; nucleotides not matched to a gene: 3. CDR3 length: 14 residues. CDR3 sequence (DNA): TGCAGTGCTAGATTCGCGGGGGGGACAGATACGCAGTATTTT. Residues: CSARFAGGTDTQYF.